This note documents a single T cell receptor (beta chain) sequence. It was 90 million to 95 million PBMCs that unsorted samples used for genomic DNA. Authors' data handling: There were no quality scores in the junction-only immunoSEQ sequences, so filtering differed. Assay: immunoSEQ multiplex PCR; the TCRdb copy retains only in-frame clones and omits some. The V and J calls and clone size were taken over from that table, and D and trimming were inferred from the DNA. Counted here are around 450,000 clones, roughly 80% occurring once; the ten biggest clones make up roughly 13%. The entry originates in a study of shared clonotypes between healthy human individuals. Study-level background: Three men and two women, aged 18 to 49, were donors.

The sample consisted of PBMCs. The receptor's source is a woman aged 40 to 55 in good health. Some clones in this sample may be carry-over from other donors' samples.

The CDR3 DNA reads as TGCGCCAGCAGCGACCCTCCGGCAGATACGCAGTATTTT. It is translated as CASSDPPADTQYF. The chain is built from TRBV5-1 and TRBJ2-3, with no clear D. Germline CDR1 SGHRS, CDR2 YFSETQ. Deletions cut 4 bases from V and 4 bases from J, with 10 bases between. The CDR3 covers 13 residues. Complete variable domain (other parts from reference TRBV5-1 and TRBJ2-3): KAGVTQTPRYLIKTRGQQVTLSCSPISGHRSVSWYQQTPGQGLQFLFEYFSETQRNKGNFPGRFSGRQFSNSRSEMNVSTLELGDSALYLCASSDPPADTQYFGPGTRLTVL.